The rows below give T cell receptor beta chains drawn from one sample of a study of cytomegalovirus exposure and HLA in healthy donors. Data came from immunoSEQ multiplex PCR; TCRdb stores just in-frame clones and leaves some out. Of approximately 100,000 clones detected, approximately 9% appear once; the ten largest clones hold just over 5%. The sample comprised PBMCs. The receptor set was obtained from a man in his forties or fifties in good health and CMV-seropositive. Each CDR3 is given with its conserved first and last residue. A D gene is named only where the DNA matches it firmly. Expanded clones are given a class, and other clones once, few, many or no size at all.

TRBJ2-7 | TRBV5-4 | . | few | TGTGCCAGCAGCTTCGCGGGTTCCTACGAGCAGTACTTC | CASSFAGSYEQYF
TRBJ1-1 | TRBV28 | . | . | TGTGCCAGCAGTTTAAGGACAGAGTTAGGGGACACTGAAGCTTTCTTT | CASSLRTELGDTEAFF
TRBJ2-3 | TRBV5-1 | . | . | TGCGCCAGCAGCGAGGAGACCCCAGATACGCAGTATTTT | CASSEETPDTQYF
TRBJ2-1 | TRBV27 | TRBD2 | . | TGTGCCAGCGGACTAGTATTAGGCGATGAGCAGTTCTTC | CASGLVLGDEQFF
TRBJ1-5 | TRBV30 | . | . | TGTGCCTGGGATAATGGGAGCGGGGGAACTCAGCCCCAGCATTTT | CAWDNGSGGTQPQHF
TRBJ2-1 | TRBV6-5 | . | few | TGTGCCAGCAGGTACAGGGTGGGGAGACCCTACAATGAGCAGTTCTTC | CASRYRVGRPYNEQFF
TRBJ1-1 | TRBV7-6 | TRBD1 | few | TGTGCCAGCAGCCCTCTTATGACAGGGAAGACTGAAGCTTTCTTT | CASSPLMTGKTEAFF
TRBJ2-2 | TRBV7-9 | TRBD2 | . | TGTGCCAGCAGCGAAGGGACTAGCGACACCGGGGAGCTGTTTTTT | CASSEGTSDTGELFF
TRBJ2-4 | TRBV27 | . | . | TGTGCCAGCAGGCCCTTAAATAGCGCAACCGTCTTAGCCAAAAACATTCAGTACTTC | CASRPLNSATVLAKNIQYF
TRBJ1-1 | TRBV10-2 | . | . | TGCGCCAGCACGTTGGAGGGAAACACTGAAGCTTTCTTT | CASTLEGNTEAFF
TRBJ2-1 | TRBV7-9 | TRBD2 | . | TGTGCCAGCAGCCATAGCGGGAGGGCGGGTTACAATGAGCAGTTCTTC | CASSHSGRAGYNEQFF
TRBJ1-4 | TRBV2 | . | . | TGTGCCAGCAGCCCCAGGGTAGGGGAAAAACTGTTTTTT | CASSPRVGEKLFF
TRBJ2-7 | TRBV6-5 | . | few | TGTGCCAGCAGTTTGGACAGCCTTCCGGACGAGCAGTACTTC | CASSLDSLPDEQYF
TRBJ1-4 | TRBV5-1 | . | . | TGCGCCAGCAGCTTCCTGTTTGGCACTAATGAAAAACTGTTTTTT | CASSFLFGTNEKLFF
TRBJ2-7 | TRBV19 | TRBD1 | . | TGTGCCAGTAGTATCGACAGGGGGGGCCCCTACGAGCAGTACTTC | CASSIDRGGPYEQYF
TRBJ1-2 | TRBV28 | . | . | TGTGCCAACAGTCGCAGGGAGGACTATGGCTACACCTTC | CANSRREDYGYTF
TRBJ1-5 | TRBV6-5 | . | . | TGTGCCAGCAAGCAAGGCAATCAGCCCCAGCATTTT | CASKQGNQPQHF
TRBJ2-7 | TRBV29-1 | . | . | TGCAGCGTTGAAGGACAGGTCAAGGGCGAGCAGTACTTC | CSVEGQVKGEQYF
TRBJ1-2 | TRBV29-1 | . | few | TGCAGCGCCTCGGAGCTGTCTGGCTATGGCTACACCTTC | CSASELSGYGYTF
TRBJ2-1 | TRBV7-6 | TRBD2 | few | TGTGCCAGCAGCTCGGATACTAGCGGGAGGGGCAATGAGCAGTTCTTC | CASSSDTSGRGNEQFF
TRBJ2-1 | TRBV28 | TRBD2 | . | TGTGCCAGCAGCACCACTAGCGGGAGCTTTGAGCAGTTCTTC | CASSTTSGSFEQFF
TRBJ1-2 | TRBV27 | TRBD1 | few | TGTGCCAGCAGTTTCGCAACAGGGGGTCACTATGGCTACACCTTC | CASSFATGGHYGYTF
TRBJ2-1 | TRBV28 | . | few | TGTGCCAGCAGTTTAGGGCAGAGCTCCTACAATGAGCAGTTCTTC | CASSLGQSSYNEQFF
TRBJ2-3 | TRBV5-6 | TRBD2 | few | TGTGCCAGCAGCTTGGCGGGGGGGGGCACAGATACGCAGTATTTT | CASSLAGGGTDTQYF
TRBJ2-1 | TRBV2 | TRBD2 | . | TGTGCCAGCAACGCGGGGACTAGCGGTTACAATGAGCAGTTCTTC | CASNAGTSGYNEQFF
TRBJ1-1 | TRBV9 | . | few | TGTGCCAGCAGCCTAGGGGGGGGGCCGAGGTGGAACACTGAAGCTTTCTTT | CASSLGGGPRWNTEAFF
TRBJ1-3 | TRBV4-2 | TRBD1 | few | TGTGCCAGCAGCCAAGGACAGGGGTTATCTGGAAACACCATATATTTT | CASSQGQGLSGNTIYF
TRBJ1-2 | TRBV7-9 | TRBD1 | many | TGTGCCAGCAGGGAGACAGGGGGGATCTATGGCTACACCTTC | CASRETGGIYGYTF
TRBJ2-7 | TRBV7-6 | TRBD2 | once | TGTGCCAGCAGCGCGGCTGGACTAGGTCGGGGTGACGAGCAGTACTTC | CASSAAGLGRGDEQYF
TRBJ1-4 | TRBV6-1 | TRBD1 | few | TGTGCCAGCAGTGATGCAGGGGGAACTAATGAAAAACTGTTTTTT | CASSDAGGTNEKLFF
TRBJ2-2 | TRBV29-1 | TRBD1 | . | TGCAGCTCCCTGACAGGGGACACCGGGGAGCTGTTTTTT | CSSLTGDTGELFF
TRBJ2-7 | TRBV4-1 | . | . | TGCGCCAGCAGCAGGCCGTCGGGGACCTACGAGCAGTACTTC | CASSRPSGTYEQYF
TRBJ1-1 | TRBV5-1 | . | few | TGCGCCAGCAGCTTGGCCGGCCAATCTCAGGGCAACACTGAAGCTTTCTTT | CASSLAGQSQGNTEAFF
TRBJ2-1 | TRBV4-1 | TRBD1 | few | TGCGCCAGCAGCCAACAAGCCGACAGGGCTTTGTACTACAATGAGCAGTTCTTC | CASSQQADRALYYNEQFF
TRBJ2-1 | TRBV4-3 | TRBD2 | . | TGCGCCAGCAGCCAAGATCATGGCGGGAGGGGGCGGGAGCAGTTCTTC | CASSQDHGGRGREQFF
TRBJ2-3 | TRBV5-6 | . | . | TGTGCCAGCAGCTCGACGAGGGACACAGATACGCAGTATTTT | CASSSTRDTDTQYF
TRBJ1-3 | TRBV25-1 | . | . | TGTGCCAGCAGTGTACCCGGTGGAAACACCATATATTTT | CASSVPGGNTIYF
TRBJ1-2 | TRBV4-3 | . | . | TGCGCCAGCAGCCAAGATTCCCGGGTCCAACTCTATGGCTACACCTTC | CASSQDSRVQLYGYTF
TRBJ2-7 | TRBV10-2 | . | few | TGCGCCGCCGGGAGCGGTACGACCTACGAGCAGTACTTC | CAAGSGTTYEQYF
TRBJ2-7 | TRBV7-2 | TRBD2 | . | TGTGCCAGCAGCTCAAACCCCCTAGCGGGAGGCTACGAGCAGTACTTC | CASSSNPLAGGYEQYF
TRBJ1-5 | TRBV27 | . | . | TGTGCCAGCAGTCCACAGACAGCAGGTAATCAGCCCCAGCATTTT | CASSPQTAGNQPQHF
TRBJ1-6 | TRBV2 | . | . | TGTGCCAGCAGTCCCGACAGATATCGGCAAAGACCCCTCCACTTT | CASSPDRYRQRPLHF
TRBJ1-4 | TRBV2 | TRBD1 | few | TGTGCCAGCATCTCCACGGGAGGGACAGGGGGAGAAAAACTGTTTTTT | CASISTGGTGGEKLFF
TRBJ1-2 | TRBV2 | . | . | TGTGCCAGCAGTACTGACACCAACTATGGCTACACCTTC | CASSTDTNYGYTF
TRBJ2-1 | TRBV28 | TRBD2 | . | TGTGCCAGCACCGCCGGGACTACTTACAATGAGCAGTTCTTC | CASTAGTTYNEQFF
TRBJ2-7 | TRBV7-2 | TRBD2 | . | TGTGCCAGCAGCTTAGTAGGAGGAACTAGCGGGAGTTACGAGCAGTACTTC | CASSLVGGTSGSYEQYF
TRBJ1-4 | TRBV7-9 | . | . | TGTGCCAGCAGCTCAACAGGGTCGGCTAATGAAAAACTGTTTTTT | CASSSTGSANEKLFF
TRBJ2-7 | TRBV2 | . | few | TGTGCCAGCAGTGGGACAGCCTACGAGCAGTACTTC | CASSGTAYEQYF